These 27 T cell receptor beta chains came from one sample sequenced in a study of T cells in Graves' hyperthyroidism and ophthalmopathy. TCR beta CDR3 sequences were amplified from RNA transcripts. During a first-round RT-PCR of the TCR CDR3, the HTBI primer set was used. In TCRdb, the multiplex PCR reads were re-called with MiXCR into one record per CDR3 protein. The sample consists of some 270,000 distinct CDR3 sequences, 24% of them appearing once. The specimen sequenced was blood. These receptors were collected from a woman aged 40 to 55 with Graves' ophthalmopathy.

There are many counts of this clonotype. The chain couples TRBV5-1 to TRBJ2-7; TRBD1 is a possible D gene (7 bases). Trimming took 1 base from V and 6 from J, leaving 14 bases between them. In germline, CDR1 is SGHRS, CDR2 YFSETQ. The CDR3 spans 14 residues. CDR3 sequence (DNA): TGCGCCAGCAGCTTGTTTCAGGGGGGCTCCGAGCAGTACTTC. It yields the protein CASSLFQGGSEQYF.

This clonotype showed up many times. Here the CDR3 reads CASSTREAGELFF. Here the CDR3 DNA reads TGTGCCAGCAGTACCAGGGAGGCCGGGGAGCTGTTTTTT. The genes are TRBV6-1 and TRBJ2-2; possibly TRBD2 for D (6 bases). V was pared by 5 bases and J by 6 bases, with 10 bases between. CDR1 is MNHNS, CDR2 SASEGT, per germline. This CDR3 spans 13 amino acids.

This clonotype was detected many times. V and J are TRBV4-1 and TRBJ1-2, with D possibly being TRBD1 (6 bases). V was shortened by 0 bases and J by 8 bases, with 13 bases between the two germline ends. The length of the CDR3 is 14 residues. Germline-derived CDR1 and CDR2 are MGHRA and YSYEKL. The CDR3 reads CASSQDRDKRGYTF. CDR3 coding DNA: TGCGCCAGCAGCCAAGATCGGGACAAACGGGGCTACACCTTC.

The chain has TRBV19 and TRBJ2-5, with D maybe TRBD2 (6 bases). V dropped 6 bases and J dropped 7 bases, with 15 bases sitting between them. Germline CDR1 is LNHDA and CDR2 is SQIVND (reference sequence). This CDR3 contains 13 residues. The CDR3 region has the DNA TGTGCCAGTAGGTCCCCAGAGGAGGGGACCCAGTACTTC. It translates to CASRSPEEGTQYF.

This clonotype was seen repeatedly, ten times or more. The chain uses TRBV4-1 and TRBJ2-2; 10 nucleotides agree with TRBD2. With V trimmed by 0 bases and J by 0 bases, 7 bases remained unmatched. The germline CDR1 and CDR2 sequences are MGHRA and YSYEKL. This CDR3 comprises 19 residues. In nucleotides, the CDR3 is TGCGCCAGCAGCCAAGATTCCCTAGCGGGGGCCGCGAACACCGGGGAGCTGTTTTTT. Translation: CASSQDSLAGAANTGELFF.

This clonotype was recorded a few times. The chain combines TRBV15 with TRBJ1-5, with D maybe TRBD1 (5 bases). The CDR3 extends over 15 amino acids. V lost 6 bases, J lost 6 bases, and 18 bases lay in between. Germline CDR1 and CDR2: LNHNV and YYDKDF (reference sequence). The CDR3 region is CATSRTGDMRQPQHF. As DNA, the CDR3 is TGTGCCACCAGTCGGACGGGGGATATGCGTCAGCCCCAGCATTTT.

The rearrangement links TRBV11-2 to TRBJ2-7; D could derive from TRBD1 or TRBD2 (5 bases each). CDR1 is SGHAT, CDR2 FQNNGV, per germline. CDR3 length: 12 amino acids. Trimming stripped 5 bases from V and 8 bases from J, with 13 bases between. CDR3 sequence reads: CASSLLGVQQYF. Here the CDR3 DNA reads TGTGCCAGCAGCCTGCTGGGGGTACAGCAGTACTTC.

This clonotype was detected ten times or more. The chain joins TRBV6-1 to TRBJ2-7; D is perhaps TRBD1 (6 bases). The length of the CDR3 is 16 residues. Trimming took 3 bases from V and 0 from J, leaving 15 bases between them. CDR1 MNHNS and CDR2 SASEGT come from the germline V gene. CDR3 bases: TGTGCCAGCAGTGATTCAAACAGGGCCTTCTCCTACGAGCAGTACTTC. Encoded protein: CASSDSNRAFSYEQYF.

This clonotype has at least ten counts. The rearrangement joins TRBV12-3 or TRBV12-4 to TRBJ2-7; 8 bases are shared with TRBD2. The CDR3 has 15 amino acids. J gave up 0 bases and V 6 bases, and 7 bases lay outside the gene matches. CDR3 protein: CASSPGLANSYEQYF. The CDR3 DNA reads TGTGCCAGCAGCCCCGGACTAGCTAACTCCTACGAGCAGTACTTC.

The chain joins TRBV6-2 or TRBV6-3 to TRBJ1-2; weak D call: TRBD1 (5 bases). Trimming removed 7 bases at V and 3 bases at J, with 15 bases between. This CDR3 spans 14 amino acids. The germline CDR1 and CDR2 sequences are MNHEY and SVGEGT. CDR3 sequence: CASNSPRQHYGYTF. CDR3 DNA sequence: TGTGCCAGCAACAGCCCGAGACAGCACTATGGCTACACCTTC.

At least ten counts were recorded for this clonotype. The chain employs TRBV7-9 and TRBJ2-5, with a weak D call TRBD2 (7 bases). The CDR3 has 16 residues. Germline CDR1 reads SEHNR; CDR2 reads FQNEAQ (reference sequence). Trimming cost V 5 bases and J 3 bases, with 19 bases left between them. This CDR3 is CASSPRGARVEETQYF. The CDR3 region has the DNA TGTGCCAGCAGCCCCCGGGGGGCACGTGTAGAAGAGACCCAGTACTTC.

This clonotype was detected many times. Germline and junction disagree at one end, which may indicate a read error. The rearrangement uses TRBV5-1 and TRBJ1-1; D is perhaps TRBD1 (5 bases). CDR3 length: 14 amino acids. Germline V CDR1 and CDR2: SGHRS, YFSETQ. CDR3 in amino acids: CASSLGTANTEAFF. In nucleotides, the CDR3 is TGTGCCAGCAGCTTAGGGACGGCGAACACTGAAGCTTTCTTT.

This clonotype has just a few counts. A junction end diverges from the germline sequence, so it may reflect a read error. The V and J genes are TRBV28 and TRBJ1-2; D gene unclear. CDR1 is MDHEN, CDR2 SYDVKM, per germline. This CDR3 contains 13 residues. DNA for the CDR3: TGTGCCAGCAGTCATCGACGGAGGGATGGCTACATCTTC. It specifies CASSHRRRDGYIF.

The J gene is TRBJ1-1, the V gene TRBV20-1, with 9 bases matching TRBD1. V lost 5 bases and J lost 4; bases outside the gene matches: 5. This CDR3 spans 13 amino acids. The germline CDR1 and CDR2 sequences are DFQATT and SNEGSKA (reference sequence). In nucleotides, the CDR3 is TGCAGTGCTGAGGGACAGGGTTTCACTGAAGCTTTCTTT. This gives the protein CSAEGQGFTEAFF.

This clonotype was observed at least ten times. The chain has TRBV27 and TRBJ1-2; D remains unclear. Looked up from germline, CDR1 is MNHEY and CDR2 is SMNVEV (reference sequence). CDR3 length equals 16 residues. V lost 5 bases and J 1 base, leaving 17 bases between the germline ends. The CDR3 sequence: CASSPRRGVDNYGYTF. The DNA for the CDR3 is TGTGCCAGCAGTCCAAGGCGCGGGGTCGATAACTATGGCTACACCTTC.

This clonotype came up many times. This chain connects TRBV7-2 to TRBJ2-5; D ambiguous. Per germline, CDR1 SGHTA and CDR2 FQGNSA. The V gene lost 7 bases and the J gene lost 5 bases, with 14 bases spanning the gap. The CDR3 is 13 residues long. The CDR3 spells CASTPELRETQYF. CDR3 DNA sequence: TGTGCCAGCACCCCGGAGCTTCGCGAGACCCAGTACTTC.

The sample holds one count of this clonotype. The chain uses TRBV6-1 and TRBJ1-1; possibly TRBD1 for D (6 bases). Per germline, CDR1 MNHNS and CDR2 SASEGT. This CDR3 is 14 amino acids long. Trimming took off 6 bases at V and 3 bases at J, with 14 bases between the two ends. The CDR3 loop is CASRPGAGDTEAFF. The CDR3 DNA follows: TGTGCCAGCAGGCCAGGGGCTGGGGACACTGAAGCTTTCTTT.

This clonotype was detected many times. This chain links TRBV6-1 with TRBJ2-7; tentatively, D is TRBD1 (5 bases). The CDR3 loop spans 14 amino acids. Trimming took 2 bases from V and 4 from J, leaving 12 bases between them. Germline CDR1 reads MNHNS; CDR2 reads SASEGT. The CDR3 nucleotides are TGTGCCAGCAGTGAAAGTTGGGGCAGATACGAGCAGTACTTC. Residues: CASSESWGRYEQYF.

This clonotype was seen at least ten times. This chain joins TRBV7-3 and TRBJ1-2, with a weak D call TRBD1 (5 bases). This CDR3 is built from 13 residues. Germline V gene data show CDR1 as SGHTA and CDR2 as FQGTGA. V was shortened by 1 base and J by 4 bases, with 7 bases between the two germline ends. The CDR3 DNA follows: TGTGCCAGCAGCTTAATGGGGGGCTATGGCTACACCTTC. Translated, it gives CASSLMGGYGYTF.

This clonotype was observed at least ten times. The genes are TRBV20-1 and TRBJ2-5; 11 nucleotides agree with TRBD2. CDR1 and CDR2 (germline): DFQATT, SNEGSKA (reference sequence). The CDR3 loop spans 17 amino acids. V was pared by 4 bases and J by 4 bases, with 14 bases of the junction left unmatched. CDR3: CSAISWGGLAEGETQYF. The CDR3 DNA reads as TGCAGTGCTATTTCCTGGGGGGGACTAGCGGAGGGAGAGACCCAGTACTTC.

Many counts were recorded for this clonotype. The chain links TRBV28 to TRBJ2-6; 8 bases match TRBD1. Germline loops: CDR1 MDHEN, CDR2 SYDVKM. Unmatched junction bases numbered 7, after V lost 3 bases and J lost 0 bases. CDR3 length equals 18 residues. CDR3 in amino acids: CASSFRGRFSSGANVLTF. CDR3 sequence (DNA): TGTGCCAGCAGTTTCAGGGGGCGTTTTAGCTCTGGGGCCAACGTCCTGACTTTC.

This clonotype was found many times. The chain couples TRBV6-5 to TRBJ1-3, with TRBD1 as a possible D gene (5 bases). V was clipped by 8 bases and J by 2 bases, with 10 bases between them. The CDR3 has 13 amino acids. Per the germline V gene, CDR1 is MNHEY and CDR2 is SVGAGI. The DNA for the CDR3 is TGTGCCAGCTTTCTGGGGGCTGGAAACACCATATATTTT. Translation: CASFLGAGNTIYF.

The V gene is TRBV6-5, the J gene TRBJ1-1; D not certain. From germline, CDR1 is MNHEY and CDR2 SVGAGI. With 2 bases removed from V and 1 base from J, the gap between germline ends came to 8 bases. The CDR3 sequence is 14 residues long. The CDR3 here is CASSYVGANTEAFF. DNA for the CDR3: TGTGCCAGCAGTTACGTGGGTGCGAACACTGAAGCTTTCTTT.

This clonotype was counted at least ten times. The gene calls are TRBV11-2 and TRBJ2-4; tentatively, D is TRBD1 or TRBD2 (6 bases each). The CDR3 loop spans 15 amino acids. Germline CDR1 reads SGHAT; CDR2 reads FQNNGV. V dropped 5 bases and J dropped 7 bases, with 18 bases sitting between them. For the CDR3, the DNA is TGTGCCAGCAGCCAAAGAAGGGGGACTGGGAACATTCAGTACTTC. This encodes CASSQRRGTGNIQYF.

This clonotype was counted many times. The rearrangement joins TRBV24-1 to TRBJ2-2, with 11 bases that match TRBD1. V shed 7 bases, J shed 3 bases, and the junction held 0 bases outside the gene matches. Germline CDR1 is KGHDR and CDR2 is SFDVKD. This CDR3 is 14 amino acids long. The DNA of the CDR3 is TGTGCCACCAGGGGACAGGGGGACACCGGGGAGCTGTTTTTT. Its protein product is CATRGQGDTGELFF.

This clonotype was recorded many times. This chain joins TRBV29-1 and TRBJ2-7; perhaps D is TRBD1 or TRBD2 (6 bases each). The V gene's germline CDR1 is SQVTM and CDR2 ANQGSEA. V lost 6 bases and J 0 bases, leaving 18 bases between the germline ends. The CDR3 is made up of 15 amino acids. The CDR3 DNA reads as TGCAGCGTCTATACAGGGAGGCCGTTCTCCTACGAGCAGTACTTC. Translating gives CSVYTGRPFSYEQYF.

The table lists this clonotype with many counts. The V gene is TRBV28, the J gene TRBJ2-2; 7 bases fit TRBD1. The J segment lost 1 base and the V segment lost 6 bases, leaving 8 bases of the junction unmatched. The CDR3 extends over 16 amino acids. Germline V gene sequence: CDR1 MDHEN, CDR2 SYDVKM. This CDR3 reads CASSPHRTGNTGELFF. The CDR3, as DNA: TGTGCCAGCAGCCCACACCGGACAGGGAACACCGGGGAGCTGTTTTTT.